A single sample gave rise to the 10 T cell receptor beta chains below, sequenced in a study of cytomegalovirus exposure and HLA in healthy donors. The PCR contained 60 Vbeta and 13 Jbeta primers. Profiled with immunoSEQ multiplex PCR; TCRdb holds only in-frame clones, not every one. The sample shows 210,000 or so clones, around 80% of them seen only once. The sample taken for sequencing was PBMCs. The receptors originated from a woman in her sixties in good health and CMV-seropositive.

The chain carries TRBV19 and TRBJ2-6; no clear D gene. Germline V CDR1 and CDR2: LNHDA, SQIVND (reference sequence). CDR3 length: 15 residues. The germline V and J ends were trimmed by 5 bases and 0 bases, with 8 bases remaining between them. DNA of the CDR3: TGTGCCAGTAGTGTAGTCAGCTCTGGGGCCAACGTCCTGACTTTC. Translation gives CASSVVSSGANVLTF.

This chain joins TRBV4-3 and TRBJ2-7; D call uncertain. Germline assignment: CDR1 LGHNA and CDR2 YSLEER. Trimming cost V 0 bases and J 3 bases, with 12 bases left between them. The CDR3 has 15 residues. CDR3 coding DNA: TGCGCCAGCAGCCAAGATCAGAACCGTTACTACGAGCAGTACTTC. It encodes CASSQDQNRYYEQYF.

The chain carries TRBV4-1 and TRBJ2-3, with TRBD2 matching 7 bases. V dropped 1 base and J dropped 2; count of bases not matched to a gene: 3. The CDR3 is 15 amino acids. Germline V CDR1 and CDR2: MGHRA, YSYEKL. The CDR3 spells CASSQGGLVTDTQYF. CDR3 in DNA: TGCGCCAGCAGCCAAGGCGGACTAGTCACAGATACGCAGTATTTT.

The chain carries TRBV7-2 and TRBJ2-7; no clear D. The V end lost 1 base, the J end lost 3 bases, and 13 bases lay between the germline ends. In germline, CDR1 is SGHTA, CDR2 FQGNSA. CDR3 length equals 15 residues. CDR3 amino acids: CASSLGAALIYEQYF. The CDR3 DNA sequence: TGTGCCAGCAGCTTAGGGGCAGCCCTCATCTACGAGCAGTACTTC.

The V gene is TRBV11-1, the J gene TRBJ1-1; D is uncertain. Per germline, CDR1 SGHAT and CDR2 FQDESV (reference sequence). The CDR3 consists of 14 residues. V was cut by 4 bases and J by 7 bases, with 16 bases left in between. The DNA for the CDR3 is TGTGCCAGCAGCTCCCCCGACGGGTTTCGTGAAGCTTTCTTT. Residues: CASSSPDGFREAFF.

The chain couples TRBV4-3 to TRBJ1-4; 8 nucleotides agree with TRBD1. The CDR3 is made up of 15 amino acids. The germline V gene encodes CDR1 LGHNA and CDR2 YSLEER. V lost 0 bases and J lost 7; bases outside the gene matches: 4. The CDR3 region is CASSQDWGQAEKLFF. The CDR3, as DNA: TGCGCCAGCAGCCAAGATTGGGGACAGGCTGAAAAACTGTTTTTT.

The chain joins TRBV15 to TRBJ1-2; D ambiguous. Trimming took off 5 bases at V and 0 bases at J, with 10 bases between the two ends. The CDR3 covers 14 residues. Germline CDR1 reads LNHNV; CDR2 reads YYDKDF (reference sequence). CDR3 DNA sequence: TGTGCCACCAGCCTTGACGGAGCTAACTATGGCTACACCTTC. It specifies CATSLDGANYGYTF.

The chain's CDR3 is CASLSGQGSYEQYF. The CDR3, as DNA: TGTGCCAGCTTATCGGGACAGGGTAGCTACGAGCAGTACTTC. The chain employs TRBV2 and TRBJ2-5; 9 nucleotides align to TRBD1. The J call may be wrong; the DNA end is better matched by TRBJ2-7. The CDR3 consists of 14 residues. In germline, CDR1 is SNHLY, CDR2 FYNNEI.

The DNA of the CDR3 is TGTGCCAGCTCACCGGGACAGTCCTACAATGAGCAGTTCTTC. Translated: CASSPGQSYNEQFF. This chain connects TRBV18 to TRBJ2-1; 7 nucleotides line up with TRBD1. The CDR3 contains 14 residues. CDR1 is KGHSH, CDR2 LQKENI, per germline. J was trimmed by 1 base and V by 3 bases; bases with no gene match: 0.

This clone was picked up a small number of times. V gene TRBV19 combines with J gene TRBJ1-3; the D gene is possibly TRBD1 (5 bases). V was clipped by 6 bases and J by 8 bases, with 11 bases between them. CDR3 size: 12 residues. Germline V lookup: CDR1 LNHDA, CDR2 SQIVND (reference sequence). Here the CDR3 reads CASSPTAHTIYF. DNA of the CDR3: TGTGCCAGTAGCCCGACAGCACACACCATATATTTT.